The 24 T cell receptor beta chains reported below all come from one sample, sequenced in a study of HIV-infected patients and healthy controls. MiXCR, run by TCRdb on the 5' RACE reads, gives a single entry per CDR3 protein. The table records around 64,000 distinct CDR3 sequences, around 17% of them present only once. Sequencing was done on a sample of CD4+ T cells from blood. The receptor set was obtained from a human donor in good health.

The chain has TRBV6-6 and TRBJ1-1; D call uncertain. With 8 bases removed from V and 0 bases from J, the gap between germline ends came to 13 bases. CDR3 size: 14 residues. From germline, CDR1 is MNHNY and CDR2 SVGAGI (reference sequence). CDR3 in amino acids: CASLNYGMNTEAFF. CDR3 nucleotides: TGTGCCAGCCTTAATTACGGGATGAACACTGAAGCTTTCTTT.

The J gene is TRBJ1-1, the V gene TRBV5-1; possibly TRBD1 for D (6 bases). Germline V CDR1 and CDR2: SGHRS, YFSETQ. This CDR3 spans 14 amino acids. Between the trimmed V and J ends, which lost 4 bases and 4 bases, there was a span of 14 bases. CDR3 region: CASSPWTAGTEAFF. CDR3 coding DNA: TGCGCCAGCAGCCCGTGGACAGCGGGCACTGAAGCTTTCTTT.

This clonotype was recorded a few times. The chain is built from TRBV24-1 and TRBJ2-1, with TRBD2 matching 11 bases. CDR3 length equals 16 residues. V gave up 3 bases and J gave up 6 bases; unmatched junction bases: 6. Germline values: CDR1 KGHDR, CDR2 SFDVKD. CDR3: CATSDTLAGGRNEQFF. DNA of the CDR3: TGTGCCACCAGTGATACCCTAGCGGGAGGTCGCAATGAGCAGTTCTTC.

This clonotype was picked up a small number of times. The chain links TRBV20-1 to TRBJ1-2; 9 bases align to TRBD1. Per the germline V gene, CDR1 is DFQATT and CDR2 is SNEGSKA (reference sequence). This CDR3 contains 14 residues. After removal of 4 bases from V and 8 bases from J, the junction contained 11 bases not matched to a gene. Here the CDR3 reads CSAIGQGTPRGYTF. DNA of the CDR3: TGCAGTGCTATCGGACAGGGGACGCCACGGGGCTACACCTTC.

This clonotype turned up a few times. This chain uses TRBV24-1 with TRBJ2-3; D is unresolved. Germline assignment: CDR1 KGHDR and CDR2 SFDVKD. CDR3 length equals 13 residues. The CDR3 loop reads CASADLRTDTQYF. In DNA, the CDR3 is TGTGCGAGCGCGGACCTCCGCACAGATACGCAGTATTTT.

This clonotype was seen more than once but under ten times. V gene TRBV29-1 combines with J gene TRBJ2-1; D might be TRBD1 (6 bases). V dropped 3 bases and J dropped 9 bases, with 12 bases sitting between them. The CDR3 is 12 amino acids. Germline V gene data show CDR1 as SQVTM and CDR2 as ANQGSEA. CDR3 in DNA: TGCAGCGTTGACCTTTTACAGGGTGAGCAGTTCTTC. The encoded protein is CSVDLLQGEQFF.

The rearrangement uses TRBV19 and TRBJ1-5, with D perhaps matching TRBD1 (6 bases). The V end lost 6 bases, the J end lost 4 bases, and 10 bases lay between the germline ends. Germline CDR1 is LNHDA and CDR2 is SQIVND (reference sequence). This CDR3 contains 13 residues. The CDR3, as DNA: TGTGCCAGTAGCCAGGGGCGGAATCAGCCCCAGCATTTT. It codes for CASSQGRNQPQHF.

In DNA form, the CDR3 reads TGTGCCAGCAGCTTAAATTCTGGGGACGATGGCTACACCTTC. Its translation: CASSLNSGDDGYTF. V and J are TRBV7-3 and TRBJ1-2, with TRBD1 as a possible D gene (5 bases). This CDR3 is 14 amino acids long. Germline loops: CDR1 SGHTA, CDR2 FQGTGA. V lost 1 base to trimming and J lost 6 bases, with 12 bases between them.

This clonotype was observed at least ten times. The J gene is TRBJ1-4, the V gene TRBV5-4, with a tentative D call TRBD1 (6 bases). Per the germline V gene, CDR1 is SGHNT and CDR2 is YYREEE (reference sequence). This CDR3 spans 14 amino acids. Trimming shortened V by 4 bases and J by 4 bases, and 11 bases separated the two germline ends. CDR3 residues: CASSPGQRNEKLFF. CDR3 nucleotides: TGTGCCAGCAGCCCTGGACAGCGTAATGAAAAACTGTTTTTT.

CDR3 DNA sequence: TGCGCCAGCAGCTTCGGGACTGGAGACAATGAGCAGTTCTTC. Translated, it gives CASSFGTGDNEQFF. This rearrangement joins TRBV5-1 to TRBJ2-1, with D possibly TRBD2 on 6 matching bases. The germline V gene has CDR1 SGHRS and CDR2 YFSETQ. V was cut by 2 bases and J by 5 bases, with 11 bases left in between. This CDR3 is 14 amino acids long.

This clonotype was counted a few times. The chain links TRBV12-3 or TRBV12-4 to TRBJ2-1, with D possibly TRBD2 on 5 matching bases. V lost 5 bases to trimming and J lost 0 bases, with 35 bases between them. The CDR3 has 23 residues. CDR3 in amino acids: CASSRTGKILKLDSGYSYNEQFF. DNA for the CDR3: TGTGCCAGCAGTCGAACCGGGAAAATCCTTAAACTAGACTCCGGTTACTCCTACAATGAGCAGTTCTTC.

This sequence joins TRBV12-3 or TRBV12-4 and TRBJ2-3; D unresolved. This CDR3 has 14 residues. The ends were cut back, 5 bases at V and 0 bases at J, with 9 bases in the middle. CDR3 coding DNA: TGTGCCAGCAGTCACAGTCTCAGCACAGATACGCAGTATTTT. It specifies CASSHSLSTDTQYF.

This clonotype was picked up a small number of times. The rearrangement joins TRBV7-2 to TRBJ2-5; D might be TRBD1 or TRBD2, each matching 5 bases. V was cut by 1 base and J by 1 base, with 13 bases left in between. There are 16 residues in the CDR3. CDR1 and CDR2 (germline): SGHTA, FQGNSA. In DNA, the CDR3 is TGTGCCAGCAGCTTAGGGCCGGGACGGACCCAAGAGACCCAGTACTTC. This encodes CASSLGPGRTQETQYF.

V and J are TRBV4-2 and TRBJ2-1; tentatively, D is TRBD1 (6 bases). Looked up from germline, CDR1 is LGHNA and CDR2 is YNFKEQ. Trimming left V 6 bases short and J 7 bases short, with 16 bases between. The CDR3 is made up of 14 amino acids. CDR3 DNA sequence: TGTGCCAGCAGAGTTGTGGACAGAACAAATGAGCAGTTCTTC. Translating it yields CASRVVDRTNEQFF.

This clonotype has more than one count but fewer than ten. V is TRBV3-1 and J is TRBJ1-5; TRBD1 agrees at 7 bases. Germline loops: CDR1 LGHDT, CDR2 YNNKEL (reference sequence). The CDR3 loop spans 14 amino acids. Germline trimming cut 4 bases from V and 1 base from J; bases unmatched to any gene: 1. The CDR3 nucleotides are TGTGCCAGCAGCCCGGGACAGAGCAATCAGCCCCAGCATTTT. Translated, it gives CASSPGQSNQPQHF. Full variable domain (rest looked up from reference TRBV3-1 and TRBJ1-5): DTAVSQTPKYLVTQMGNDKSIKCEQNLGHDTMYWYKQDSKKFLKIMFSYNNKELIINETVPNRFSPKSPDKAHLNLHINSLELGDSAVYFCASSPGQSNQPQHFGDGTRLSIL.

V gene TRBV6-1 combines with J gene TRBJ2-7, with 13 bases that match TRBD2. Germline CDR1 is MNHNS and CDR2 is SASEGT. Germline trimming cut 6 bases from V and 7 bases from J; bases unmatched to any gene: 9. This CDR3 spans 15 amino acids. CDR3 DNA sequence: TGTGCCAGCAGGGGACCGGGACTAGCGGGATGGGAGCAGTACTTC. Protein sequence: CASRGPGLAGWEQYF.

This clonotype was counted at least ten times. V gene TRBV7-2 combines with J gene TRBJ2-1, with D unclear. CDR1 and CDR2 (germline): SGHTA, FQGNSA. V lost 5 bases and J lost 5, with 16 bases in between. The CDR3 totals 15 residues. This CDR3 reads CASSPKGGSHNEQFF. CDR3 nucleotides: TGTGCCAGCAGCCCCAAGGGCGGAAGCCACAATGAGCAGTTCTTC.

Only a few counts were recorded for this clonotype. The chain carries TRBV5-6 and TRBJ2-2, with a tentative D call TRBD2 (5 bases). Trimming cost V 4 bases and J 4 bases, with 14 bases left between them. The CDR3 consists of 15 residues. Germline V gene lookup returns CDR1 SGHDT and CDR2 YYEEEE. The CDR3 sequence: CASSDVLAPTGELFF. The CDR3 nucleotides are TGTGCCAGCAGCGATGTCCTAGCCCCCACCGGGGAGCTGTTTTTT.

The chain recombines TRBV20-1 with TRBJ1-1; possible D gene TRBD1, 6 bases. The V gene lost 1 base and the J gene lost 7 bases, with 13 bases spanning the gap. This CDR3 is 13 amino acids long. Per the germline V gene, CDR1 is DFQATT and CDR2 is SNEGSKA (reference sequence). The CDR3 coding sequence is TGCAGTGCTAGAGTGACAGGCAAATTTGAAGCTTTCTTT. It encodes CSARVTGKFEAFF.

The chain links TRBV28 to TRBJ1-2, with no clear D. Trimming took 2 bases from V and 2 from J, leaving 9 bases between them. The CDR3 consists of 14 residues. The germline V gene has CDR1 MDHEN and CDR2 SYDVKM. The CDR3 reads CASSLLSGNYGYTF. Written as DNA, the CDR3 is TGTGCCAGCAGTTTACTCTCGGGAAACTATGGCTACACCTTC.

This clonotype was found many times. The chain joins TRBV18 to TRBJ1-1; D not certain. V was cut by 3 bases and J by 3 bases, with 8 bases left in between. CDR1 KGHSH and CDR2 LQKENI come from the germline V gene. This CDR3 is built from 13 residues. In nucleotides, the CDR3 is TGTGCCAGCTCACCGGAAAGGGACACTGAAGCTTTCTTT. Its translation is CASSPERDTEAFF.

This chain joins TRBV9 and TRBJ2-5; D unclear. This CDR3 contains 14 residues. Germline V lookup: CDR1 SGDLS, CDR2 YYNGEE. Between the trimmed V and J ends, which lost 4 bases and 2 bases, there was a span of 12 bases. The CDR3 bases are TGTGCCAGCAGCACCCCCGACCGGCAAGAGACCCAGTACTTC. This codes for CASSTPDRQETQYF.

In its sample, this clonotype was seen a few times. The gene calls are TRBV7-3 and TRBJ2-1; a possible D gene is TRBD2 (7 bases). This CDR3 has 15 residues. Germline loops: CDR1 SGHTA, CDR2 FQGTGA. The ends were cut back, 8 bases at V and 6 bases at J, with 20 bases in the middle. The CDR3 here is CASAGGGRVFNEQFF. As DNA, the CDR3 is TGTGCCAGCGCCGGGGGCGGGAGAGTTTTCAATGAGCAGTTCTTC.

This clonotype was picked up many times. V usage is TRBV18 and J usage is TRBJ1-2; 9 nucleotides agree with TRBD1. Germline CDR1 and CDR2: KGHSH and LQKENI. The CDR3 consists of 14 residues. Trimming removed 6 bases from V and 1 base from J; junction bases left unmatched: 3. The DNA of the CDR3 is TGTGCCAGCTCCACAGGGGGCATTAACTATGGCTACACCTTC. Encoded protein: CASSTGGINYGYTF.